The 26 T cell receptor beta chains below all came from one sample that was sequenced in a study of shared clonotypes between healthy human individuals. The method was immunoSEQ multiplex PCR; TCRdb's version includes in-frame clones alone and lacks a portion of them. In the table there are about 2,500,000 clones, over 85% of which are singletons. The sequenced sample consisted of naive CD4+ T cells sorted from blood. Noted subset: CD45RA+ positively selected. Source of these receptors: a man aged 18-30 years in good health.

Turning to this clone: This CDR3 is also generated by other DNA sequences in the sample. The gene calls are TRBV18 and TRBJ1-1; a weak D match, TRBD1 (5 bases). This CDR3 has 14 residues. Trimming pared 2 bases from V and 3 bases from J, leaving 10 bases between. Germline loops: CDR1 KGHSH, CDR2 LQKENI. CDR3 coding DNA: TGTGCCAGCTCACCAGGGCGGGGGGACACTGAAGCTTTCTTT. This translates into CASSPGRGDTEAFF.

The chain is built from TRBV7-2 and TRBJ1-1; D is undetermined. The germline gives CDR1 SGHTA, CDR2 FQGNSA. V was shortened by 5 bases and J by 13 bases, with 20 bases between the two germline ends. The CDR3 loop spans 13 amino acids. The CDR3 reads CASSIRAEQVVFF. The CDR3 nucleotides are TGTGCCAGCAGCATTAGGGCAGAGCAGGTCGTTTTCTTT.

The chain recombines TRBV6-6 with TRBJ1-5, with 8 positions matching TRBD1. V lost 2 bases to trimming and J lost 2 bases; unmatched junction nucleotides: 2. The CDR3 is 15 residues long. Germline lookup yields CDR1 MNHNY and CDR2 SVGAGI (reference sequence). The CDR3 here is CASSYQTGGNQPQHF. CDR3 in DNA: TGTGCCAGCAGTTACCAGACAGGGGGCAATCAGCCCCAGCATTTT.

A remark on this clone: Other DNA sequences from this sample encode an identical CDR3 as well. The rearrangement uses TRBV18 and TRBJ1-5; a possible D gene is TRBD1 (5 bases). Between the trimmed V and J ends, which lost 6 bases and 5 bases, there was a span of 11 bases. This CDR3 is 13 amino acids long. In germline, CDR1 is KGHSH, CDR2 LQKENI. The CDR3: CASSSSGDQPQHF. Written as DNA, the CDR3 is TGTGCCAGCTCGTCTTCGGGGGATCAGCCCCAGCATTTT.

This clone was counted between two and nine times. Here the CDR3 DNA reads TGTGCCAGCAGACTCGGACCCGCAGGGGCACCCCTCCACTTT. Translated: CASRLGPAGAPLHF. The chain joins TRBV28 to TRBJ1-6; D might be TRBD1 (6 bases). The CDR3 has 14 amino acids. Germline CDR1 reads MDHEN; CDR2 reads SYDVKM. V was clipped by 6 bases and J by 11 bases, with 17 bases between them.

V and J are TRBV18 and TRBJ1-1; the D gene is possibly TRBD1 (6 bases). CDR1 is KGHSH, CDR2 LQKENI, per germline. This CDR3 comprises 20 residues. Trimming cost V 0 bases and J 4 bases, with 27 bases left between them. The CDR3 here is CASSPPGGGASEASRTEAFF. CDR3 nucleotide sequence: TGTGCCAGCTCACCACCGGGGGGCGGCGCATCCGAAGCCTCGCGCACTGAAGCTTTCTTT.

The chain is built from TRBV18 and TRBJ1-2; D gene ambiguous. CDR1 is KGHSH, CDR2 LQKENI, per germline. The CDR3 runs to 15 residues. V was clipped by 4 bases and J by 4 bases, with 16 bases between them. The DNA for the CDR3 is TGTGCCAGCTCACTTTCAGACGGTGCTTCCTATGGCTACACCTTC. The encoded protein is CASSLSDGASYGYTF. Based on the CDR3 plus reference TRBV18 and TRBJ1-2, the full variable domain is NAGVMQNPRHLVRRRGQEARLRCSPMKGHSHVYWYRQLPEEGLKFMVYLQKENIIDESGMPKERFSAEFPKEGPSILRIQQVVRGDSAAYFCASSLSDGASYGYTFGSGTRLTVV.

Only a few counts were recorded for this clone. The same CDR3 arises from other DNA sequences in this sample as well. The rearrangement links TRBV18 to TRBJ1-5; 10 bases map to TRBD1. CDR3 length: 15 amino acids. The germline V gene encodes CDR1 KGHSH and CDR2 LQKENI. The trim removed 3 bases at V and 4 bases at J, leaving 3 bases unmatched. CDR3 sequence reads: CASSPGDRGNQPQHF. In DNA form, the CDR3 reads TGTGCCAGCTCACCCGGGGACAGGGGAAATCAGCCCCAGCATTTT. Complete variable domain (other parts from reference TRBV18 and TRBJ1-5): NAGVMQNPRHLVRRRGQEARLRCSPMKGHSHVYWYRQLPEEGLKFMVYLQKENIIDESGMPKERFSAEFPKEGPSILRIQQVVRGDSAAYFCASSPGDRGNQPQHFGDGTRLSIL.

V and J are TRBV7-8 and TRBJ2-7; tentatively, D is TRBD1 (6 bases). The CDR3 covers 15 residues. The V gene's germline CDR1 is SGHVS and CDR2 FQNEAQ. The V and J ends lost 1 base and 3 bases respectively, with 13 bases between them. CDR3 DNA sequence: TGTGCCAGCAGCTTAGTCCCACAGGGAGACTACGAGCAGTACTTC. Its translation: CASSLVPQGDYEQYF.

The rearrangement joins TRBV2 to TRBJ1-5; possibly TRBD1 for D (6 bases). V shed 7 bases and J shed 6 bases, with 19 bases lying between them. The CDR3 is 15 residues long. Looked up from germline, CDR1 is SNHLY and CDR2 is FYNNEI. The CDR3 coding sequence is TGTGCCAGCACCTACAGGGATTTAGGGAGTCAGCCCCAGCATTTT. This sequence encodes CASTYRDLGSQPQHF. The whole variable domain, filled in from reference TRBV2 and TRBJ1-5, reads EPEVTQTPSHQVTQMGQEVILRCVPISNHLYFYWYRQILGQKVEFLVSFYNNEISEKSEIFDDQFSVERPDGSNFTLKIRSTKLEDSAMYFCASTYRDLGSQPQHFGDGTRLSIL.

The chain has TRBV2 and TRBJ1-3; tentatively, D is TRBD1 (5 bases). Germline V lookup: CDR1 SNHLY, CDR2 FYNNEI. The CDR3 has 15 residues. Trimming stripped 2 bases from V and 1 base from J, with 9 bases between. The CDR3 loop is CASSERQGSGNTIYF. The CDR3, as DNA: TGTGCCAGCAGTGAAAGGCAGGGATCTGGAAACACCATATATTTT.

The gene calls are TRBV7-2 and TRBJ2-5; D may be TRBD1 (5 bases). V lost 5 bases and J 9 bases, leaving 13 bases between the germline ends. CDR1 and CDR2 (germline): SGHTA, FQGNSA. The length of the CDR3 is 12 residues. Written as DNA, the CDR3 is TGTGCCAGCAGCCCCGACAAGGGGCCCCAGTACTTC. This sequence encodes CASSPDKGPQYF.

This clone showed up just once. The genes are TRBV11-2 and TRBJ2-7; a weak D match, TRBD1 (5 bases). Looked up from germline, CDR1 is SGHAT and CDR2 is FQNNGV. The CDR3 loop spans 15 amino acids. V lost 2 bases and J lost 2, with 13 bases in between. This CDR3 is CASSLIRVNPYEQYF. Here the CDR3 DNA reads TGTGCCAGCAGCTTAATCAGGGTTAATCCCTACGAGCAGTACTTC.

The chain carries TRBV6-1 and TRBJ1-5; D gene ambiguous. CDR1 MNHNS and CDR2 SASEGT come from the germline V gene. With 0 bases removed from V and 3 bases from J, the gap between germline ends came to 9 bases. The CDR3 is 15 residues long. DNA for the CDR3: TGTGCCAGCAGTGAAGCCTACGGGTTCAATCAGCCCCAGCATTTT. It codes for CASSEAYGFNQPQHF.

This rearrangement joins TRBV28 to TRBJ1-5; no clear D gene. From germline, CDR1 is MDHEN and CDR2 SYDVKM. V was pared by 5 bases and J by 10 bases, with 15 bases between. This CDR3 region has 13 residues. CDR3 region: CASSQPAGIPQHF. The CDR3 DNA reads TGTGCCAGCAGTCAACCCGCCGGCATACCCCAGCATTTT.

As DNA, the CDR3 is TGTGCCAGCAGCTCTAGCGGGAACTACGAGCAGTACTTC. Protein sequence: CASSSSGNYEQYF. This chain links TRBV5-4 with TRBJ2-7; TRBD2 matches 9 bases. The CDR3 has 13 amino acids. V shed 3 bases and J 3 bases; nucleotides not matched to a gene: 1. CDR1 and CDR2 (germline): SGHNT, YYREEE (reference sequence).

This clone has more than one count but fewer than ten. Other DNA sequences in this specimen translate into the identical CDR3. This chain joins TRBV5-1 and TRBJ2-3; D remains ambiguous. Looked up from germline, CDR1 is SGHRS and CDR2 is YFSETQ. The CDR3 consists of 14 residues. The ends were cut back, 2 bases at V and 0 bases at J, with 7 bases in the middle. CDR3 nucleotide sequence: TGCGCCAGCAGCTTTGGCTCTAGCACAGATACGCAGTATTTT. As protein: CASSFGSSTDTQYF. Based on the CDR3 plus reference TRBV5-1 and TRBJ2-3, the full variable domain is KAGVTQTPRYLIKTRGQQVTLSCSPISGHRSVSWYQQTPGQGLQFLFEYFSETQRNKGNFPGRFSGRQFSNSRSEMNVSTLELGDSALYLCASSFGSSTDTQYFGPGTRLTVL.

To note about this clone: This same CDR3 is encoded by further DNA sequences in the sample. The chain is built from TRBV5-1 and TRBJ1-1; no definite D call. This CDR3 is 14 amino acids long. Trimming left V 5 bases short and J 2 bases short, with 13 bases between. Germline V gene lookup returns CDR1 SGHRS and CDR2 YFSETQ. CDR3 in DNA: TGCGCCAGCAGTTCCGCAACCCACAACACTGAAGCTTTCTTT. Its protein product is CASSSATHNTEAFF.

This clone is a singleton in its sample. CDR3 sequence: CASSVEGRNFADTQYF. As DNA, the CDR3 is TGTGCCAGCAGCGTAGAGGGCAGGAATTTTGCAGATACGCAGTATTTT. The gene calls are TRBV9 and TRBJ2-3; no reliable D call. V was clipped by 0 bases and J by 4 bases, with 15 bases between them. The CDR3 extends over 16 amino acids. Germline CDR1 SGDLS, CDR2 YYNGEE.

The chain links TRBV5-4 to TRBJ2-5; 8 nucleotides align to TRBD2. The assigned J gene may be wrong: the sequence end matches TRBJ2-7 better. This CDR3 spans 17 amino acids. Germline V gene sequence: CDR1 SGHNT, CDR2 YYREEE (reference sequence). The chain's CDR3 is CASSLQGLARYSYEQYF. CDR3 coding DNA: TGTGCCAGCAGCTTACAAGGACTAGCCCGCTACTCCTACGAGCAGTACTTC.

The chain links TRBV2 to TRBJ2-1; TRBD1 is a possible D gene (6 bases). Between the trimmed V and J ends, which lost 7 bases and 6 bases, there was a span of 19 bases. The CDR3 contains 15 residues. Germline CDR1 and CDR2: SNHLY and FYNNEI. This CDR3 is CASNQKGQGFNEQFF. The CDR3 coding sequence is TGTGCCAGCAACCAAAAGGGGCAGGGGTTCAATGAGCAGTTCTTC. The full variable domain, rest sourced from reference TRBV2 and TRBJ2-1, is EPEVTQTPSHQVTQMGQEVILRCVPISNHLYFYWYRQILGQKVEFLVSFYNNEISEKSEIFDDQFSVERPDGSNFTLKIRSTKLEDSAMYFCASNQKGQGFNEQFFGPGTRLTVL.

The chain couples TRBV12-5 to TRBJ2-1; 8 nucleotides match TRBD2. This CDR3 has 15 residues. V was clipped by 7 bases and J by 8 bases; unmatched bases: 13. Germline CDR1 is LGHNT and CDR2 is FRNRAP. The CDR3 DNA follows: TGTGCTAGTGCCACGGGAACGGGAGGGCGGGATGAGCAGTTCTTC. Translating it yields CASATGTGGRDEQFF.

This clone was seen a handful of times. V usage is TRBV18 and J usage is TRBJ2-1; a possible D gene is TRBD2 (5 bases). The CDR3 has 14 amino acids. The V and J ends lost 1 base and 8 bases respectively, with 12 bases between them. Germline V gene sequence: CDR1 KGHSH, CDR2 LQKENI. The CDR3 DNA follows: TGTGCCAGCTCACCACGGGGTGAGGGCGATGAGCAGTTCTTC. This codes for CASSPRGEGDEQFF.

This chain uses TRBV7-9 with TRBJ2-7; D not resolved. The germline V gene has CDR1 SEHNR and CDR2 FQNEAQ (reference sequence). Deletions cut 1 base from V and 2 bases from J, with 9 bases between. The CDR3 covers 14 residues. DNA of the CDR3: TGTGCCAGCAGCTTAGGTTCAGCTACCTACGAGCAGTACTTC. Translating gives CASSLGSATYEQYF. The full variable domain, rest sourced from reference TRBV7-9 and TRBJ2-7, is DTGVSQNPRHKITKRGQNVTFRCDPISEHNRLYWYRQTLGQGPEFLTYFQNEAQLEKSRLLSDRFSAERPKGSFSTLEIQRTEQGDSAMYLCASSLGSATYEQYFGPGTRLTVT.

The J gene is TRBJ2-2, the V gene TRBV7-3, with D possibly TRBD1 on 6 matching bases. CDR3 size: 13 residues. V was cut by 4 bases and J by 6 bases, with 9 bases left in between. Germline V gene data show CDR1 as SGHTA and CDR2 as FQGTGA. The CDR3 bases are TGTGCCAGCAGCTCAGGGGTGGCCGGGGAGCTGTTTTTT. Residues: CASSSGVAGELFF.

The rearrangement uses TRBV25-1 and TRBJ1-1; perhaps TRBD1 as D (6 bases). From germline, CDR1 is MGHDK and CDR2 SYGVNS. The CDR3 sequence is 14 residues long. Trimming cost V 6 bases and J 1 base, with 12 bases left between them. CDR3: CASSNREGNTEAFF. CDR3 in DNA: TGTGCCAGCAGCAACAGGGAGGGGAACACTGAAGCTTTCTTT.